This TCR beta chain comes out of a study of cytomegalovirus exposure and HLA in healthy donors. For the study at large: Roughly 86 million unique TCRs from HLA-typed donors made up an early data release.

PCR employed 60 Vbeta and 13 Jbeta primers. Per the authors' pipeline: An analysis that came later counted tens of millions of unique TCR beta chains, approximately 10 million shared. This table comes from immunoSEQ multiplex PCR, and its TCRdb copy is limited to in-frame clones, with some not included. For V, J and clone size, that table is used; D and trimming come from the DNA. The table includes roughly 200,000 clones, 80% to 90% detected once. Findings and caveats of the study: Upon later analysis, HLA-associated TCR beta chains proved more clonally expanded than other, equally common chains. In a later analysis, TCR beta V- and J-gene trimming showed a link to a missense DCLRE1C variant.

The V and J ends lost 6 bases and 1 base respectively, with 15 bases between them. Germline CDR1 LGHNA, CDR2 YNFKEQ. The CDR3 is 15 amino acids. Remarks on this clone: The antigen is unknown.

The genes are TRBV4-2 and TRBJ2-5; D might be TRBD1 (5 bases). This TCR derives from a man aged 25 to 40 in good health and CMV-seronegative. Sample: PBMCs. The CDR3 sequence: CASSLGLQTQETQYF. For the CDR3, the DNA is TGTGCCAGCAGTTTGGGGCTCCAGACCCAAGAGACCCAGTACTTC.